The clone carrying this T cell receptor (beta chain) was seen only once. Original processing notes: Reference gene primers were amplified, and this amplification served to estimate nucleated cell counts. Assay: immunoSEQ multiplex PCR; the TCRdb copy retains only in-frame clones and omits some. Clone size and the V and J calls come from that table; the DNA yielded D and trimming. The sample shows about 160,000 clones, 60% to 85% of them seen only once. This sample was included in a study of blood T cell repertoires in COVID-19. About the research overall: From the United States, Italy and Spain came samples of acute and convalescent COVID-19. Nucleic acid was either cDNA or gDNA, and it came from T cells, B-cell-depleted T cells, or PBMCs.

The germline gives CDR1 SGHRS, CDR2 YFSETQ. The V end lost 5 bases, the J end lost 1 base, and 18 bases lay between the germline ends. There are 16 residues in the CDR3. The material sequenced was peripheral blood. This sequence was found in a man aged 70 or older with acute or convalescent COVID-19. The chain uses TRBV5-1 and TRBJ1-1; maybe TRBD1 (6 bases). CDR3 DNA sequence: TGCGCCAGCAGACCGACTACAGGGTCAGGGAACACTGAAGCTTTCTTT. Amino acid sequence: CASRPTTGSGNTEAFF. The full variable domain, rest sourced from reference TRBV5-1 and TRBJ1-1, is KAGVTQTPRYLIKTRGQQVTLSCSPISGHRSVSWYQQTPGQGLQFLFEYFSETQRNKGNFPGRFSGRQFSNSRSEMNVSTLELGDSALYLCASRPTTGSGNTEAFFGQGTRLTVV.